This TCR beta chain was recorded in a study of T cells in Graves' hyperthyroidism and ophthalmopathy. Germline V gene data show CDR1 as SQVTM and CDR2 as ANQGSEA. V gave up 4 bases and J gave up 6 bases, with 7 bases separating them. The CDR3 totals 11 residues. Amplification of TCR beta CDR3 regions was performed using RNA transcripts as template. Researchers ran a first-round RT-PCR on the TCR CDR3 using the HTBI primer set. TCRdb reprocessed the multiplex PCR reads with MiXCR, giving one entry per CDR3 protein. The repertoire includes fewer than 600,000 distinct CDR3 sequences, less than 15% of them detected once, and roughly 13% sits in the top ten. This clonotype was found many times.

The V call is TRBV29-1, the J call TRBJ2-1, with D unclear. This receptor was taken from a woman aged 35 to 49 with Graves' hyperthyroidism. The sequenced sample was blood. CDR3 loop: CSVVDSNEQFF. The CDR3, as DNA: TGCAGCGTTGTCGACTCCAATGAGCAGTTCTTC.